This T cell receptor beta chain was documented in a study of blood T cell repertoires in COVID-19. In the study overall: Spain, Italy and the United States supplied samples that represented acute and convalescent COVID-19. In each case, the material was cDNA or gDNA derived from T cells, B-cell-depleted T cells, or PBMCs.

Measured with immunoSEQ multiplex PCR; TCRdb has only the in-frame clones, and not every one. The data hold about 440,000 clones, with about 90% observed a single time. This study enrolled people aged roughly 18 to 90 from around 25 US geographic areas. Donors were grouped by their self-reported clinical history. This CDR3 is 15 amino acids long. Germline CDR1 SGHVS, CDR2 FNYEAQ. Unmatched junction bases numbered 3, after V lost 5 bases and J lost 0 bases. The clonotype originates from a man aged 18 to 29 who had recovered from COVID-19. This chain links TRBV7-6 with TRBJ1-4; 7 bases map to TRBD1. Sequences were obtained from PBMCs or T cells enriched from blood (not recorded which). The CDR3 protein is CASSRQGATNEKLFF. Here the CDR3 DNA reads TGTGCCAGCAGCCGACAGGGAGCAACTAATGAAAAACTGTTTTTT.